This T cell receptor beta chain originates from a study of blood T cell repertoires in COVID-19. V lost 7 bases and J 4 bases, leaving 16 bases between the germline ends. This CDR3 has 14 residues. Germline values: CDR1 SGHAT, CDR2 FQNNGV. Per the original data handling: By means of reference gene primer amplification, nucleated cell counts were estimated. Method: immunoSEQ multiplex PCR; TCRdb's copy keeps in-frame clones and lacks some. V, J and clone size are those of that table, while D and trimming were read from the DNA. This table holds about 170,000 clones, just under 95% found once. Sequenced: peripheral blood. This TCR came from a woman aged 50 to 65 with acute or convalescent COVID-19. The chain is built from TRBV11-2 and TRBJ1-2, with D possibly TRBD1 on 6 matching bases. This chain's CDR3 is CASTPEGQIYGYTF. CDR3 nucleotide sequence: TGTGCCAGCACCCCCGAGGGACAAATCTATGGCTACACCTTC.